Listed below are T cell receptor beta chains from one sample, sequenced in a study of T cell responses to AZD1222 COVID-19 vaccine. The table came from immunoSEQ multiplex PCR; TCRdb's copy has only in-frame clones and leaves some out. The repertoire holds approximately 150,000 clones, with around 87% as singletons. This sample comprised peripheral blood, obtained on day 0 of AZD1222 vaccination. These receptors came from an adult in good health. Each CDR3 is given with its conserved first and last residue. Fields, in order: J gene, clone size, D gene, V gene, CDR3 protein, CDR3 DNA. D genes are given only for firm matches. Size is stated for part of the rows, as once, few or many counts, or as a class when the clone is expanded.

TRBJ2-1,NA,NA,TRBV20-1,CSASPTYNEQFF,TGCAGTGCTAGTCCTACCTACAATGAGCAGTTCTTC
TRBJ2-2,NA,NA,TRBV5-1,CASSIGTANTGELFF,TGCGCCAGCAGCATCGGGACGGCTAACACCGGGGAGCTGTTTTTT
TRBJ1-6,NA,NA,TRBV27,CASSFVGRGSYNSPLHF,TGTGCCAGCAGTTTCGTCGGGAGGGGCTCCTATAATTCACCCCTCCACTTT
TRBJ2-7,few,NA,TRBV20-1,CSVRRGYEQYF,TGCAGTGTTAGGAGAGGCTACGAGCAGTACTTC
TRBJ2-3,few,NA,TRBV19,CASSIAAKGGDTQYF,TGTGCCAGTAGTATCGCAGCCAAAGGGGGAGATACGCAGTATTTT
TRBJ1-4,NA,TRBD1,TRBV5-6,CASSPGDRVAEKLFF,TGTGCCAGCAGCCCAGGGGACAGGGTAGCTGAAAAACTGTTTTTT
TRBJ1-5,once,NA,TRBV5-5,CASSLTGFDGSQPQHF,TGTGCCAGCAGCTTGACAGGGTTTGATGGGTCTCAGCCCCAGCATTTT
TRBJ1-2,NA,NA,TRBV9,CASSPTGGNYGYTF,TGTGCCAGCAGCCCGACTGGAGGGAATTATGGCTACACCTTC
TRBJ2-3,NA,TRBD1,TRBV5-1,CASSVRGPHSSTDTQYF,TGCGCCAGCAGCGTCAGGGGGCCCCATTCTAGCACAGATACGCAGTATTTT
TRBJ2-5,NA,NA,TRBV28,CASSSGARETQYF,TGTGCCAGCAGTTCAGGGGCTCGGGAGACCCAGTACTTC
TRBJ2-1,NA,TRBD2,TRBV9,CASSVAGGPGEQFF,TGTGCCAGCAGCGTAGCGGGAGGGCCAGGTGAGCAGTTCTTC
TRBJ2-7,once,TRBD1,TRBV6-5,CASSYSGQGDYEQYF,TGTGCCAGCAGTTACTCGGGACAGGGGGACTACGAGCAGTACTTC
TRBJ1-1,NA,NA,TRBV3-1/TRBV3-2,CASSQDIGGSEAFF,TGTGCCAGTAGCCAAGATATAGGGGGTTCTGAAGCTTTCTTT
TRBJ1-3,NA,TRBD1,TRBV27,CASSRDREAGNTIYF,TGTGCCAGCAGTAGGGACAGGGAGGCTGGAAACACCATATATTTT
TRBJ1-6,NA,NA,TRBV15,CATSAGGNNSPLHF,TGTGCCACCAGCGCGGGGGGGAATAATTCACCCCTCCACTTT
TRBJ2-2,NA,NA,TRBV30,CAWIRSTGELFF,TGTGCCTGGATTCGGAGCACCGGGGAGCTGTTTTTT
TRBJ2-1,NA,NA,TRBV6-5,CASSYSAGAYNEQFF,TGTGCCAGCAGTTACTCCGCCGGGGCCTACAATGAGCAGTTCTTC
TRBJ1-2,NA,NA,TRBV4-1,CASSHGGDYGYTF,TGCGCCAGCAGCCATGGGGGCGACTATGGCTACACCTTC
TRBJ2-1,NA,NA,TRBV19,CASSRDRSSYNEQFF,TGTGCCAGTAGTCGAGACAGGTCCTCCTACAATGAGCAGTTCTTC
TRBJ2-7,NA,NA,TRBV4-1,CASSQELDFRGVGPRSSYEQYF,TGCGCCAGCAGCCAAGAGTTGGATTTTCGGGGTGTGGGACCCCGAAGCTCCTACGAGCAGTACTTC
TRBJ2-6,NA,NA,TRBV7-3,CASSSRVSGANVLTF,TGTGCCAGCAGTTCCAGGGTCTCTGGGGCCAACGTCCTGACTTTC
TRBJ1-2,once,TRBD1,TRBV27,CASASPRTGGRYGYTF,TGTGCCAGCGCTTCCCCCCGGACAGGGGGCAGGTATGGCTACACCTTC
TRBJ2-7,NA,TRBD2,TRBV18,CASSPGLAVPYEQYF,TGTGCCAGCTCACCGGGACTAGCGGTCCCCTACGAGCAGTACTTC
TRBJ1-2,NA,NA,TRBV2,CASSGGGITNYGYTF,TGTGCCAGCAGTGGGGGGGGAATAACTAACTATGGCTACACCTTC
TRBJ2-3,NA,NA,TRBV18,CASSPARAETDTQYF,TGTGCCAGCTCACCTGCCAGGGCGGAGACAGATACGCAGTATTTT
TRBJ1-2,NA,NA,TRBV28,CASTLRGSGYTF,TGTGCCAGCACCCTGAGGGGGAGTGGCTACACCTTC
TRBJ1-1,NA,NA,TRBV29-1,CSVARRDTEAFF,TGCAGCGTTGCGCGCAGGGACACTGAAGCTTTCTTT
TRBJ2-5,NA,NA,TRBV19,CASSISTQRVPETQYF,TGTGCCAGTAGTATTAGTACTCAGAGGGTACCAGAGACCCAGTACTTC
TRBJ1-6,NA,NA,TRBV3-1/TRBV3-2,CASSQARGNSPLHF,TGTGCCAGCAGCCAAGCACGTGGGAATTCACCCCTCCACTTT
TRBJ1-2,NA,TRBD1,TRBV28,CASSSRGPGYTF,TGTGCCAGCAGTTCCAGGGGGCCTGGCTACACCTTC
TRBJ2-3,NA,NA,TRBV6-5,CASSYSRAGTDTQYF,TGTGCCAGCAGTTACTCGAGGGCCGGCACAGATACGCAGTATTTT
TRBJ1-2,NA,NA,TRBV6-2/TRBV6-3,CASSYSTRGRDGYTF,TGTGCCAGCAGTTACTCGACAAGGGGAAGGGATGGCTACACCTTC
TRBJ2-5,NA,TRBD2,TRBV7-9,CASSLLAGILETQYF,TGTGCCAGCAGCTTACTAGCGGGAATATTAGAGACCCAGTACTTC
TRBJ1-1,once,NA,TRBV2,CASRQGRTEAFF,TGTGCCAGCAGGCAGGGAAGGACTGAAGCTTTCTTT
TRBJ1-2,NA,TRBD1,TRBV2,CASSAGQTFYGYTF,TGTGCCAGCAGTGCGGGACAGACCTTCTATGGCTACACCTTC
TRBJ2-7,few,TRBD2,TRBV4-1,CASSQELRGTSVSYEQYF,TGCGCCAGCAGCCAAGAACTCCGCGGGACTAGCGTCTCCTACGAGCAGTACTTC
TRBJ1-2,NA,TRBD1,TRBV2,CASSDPGQGLRVYGYTF,TGTGCCAGCAGTGATCCGGGACAGGGGTTACGGGTGTATGGCTACACCTTC
TRBJ2-7,NA,TRBD2,TRBV2,CASSPKREGQNEQYF,TGTGCCAGCAGTCCTAAGCGGGAGGGCCAGAACGAGCAGTACTTC
TRBJ2-1,NA,TRBD1,TRBV23-1,CASSQRENRDRGSPTRDNEQFF,TGCGCCAGCAGTCAACGAGAGAACCGGGACAGGGGCTCCCCTACGCGCGACAATGAGCAGTTCTTC
TRBJ2-7,few,TRBD1,TRBV7-9,CASSQTGQSYEQYF,TGTGCCAGCAGTCAAACGGGACAGTCCTACGAGCAGTACTTC